This TCR beta chain was obtained from a study of T cells after yellow fever vaccination. General observations from the study: Most primary-vaccination clones reappeared after the booster (less than 98% CD4, roughly 90% CD8).

TCRdb itself ran the 5' RACE reads through MiXCR, one entry per CDR3 protein. The table records about 260,000 distinct CDR3 sequences, about 5.2% of them present only once. Details on this clonotype: Its antigen is still unknown.

Germline CDR1 and CDR2: SGHRS and YFSETQ. Trimming left V 4 bases short and J 7 bases short, with 14 bases between. This CDR3 has 13 amino acids. The TCR was taken from a man aged 18 to 29 who received the YFV17D yellow fever vaccine. The material was CD4+ T cells sorted from PBMCs, obtained on the day of the yellow fever booster vaccination. The rearrangement links TRBV5-1 to TRBJ1-1, with D possibly being TRBD1 (5 bases). CDR3 residues: CASSISGPDEAFF. In nucleotides, the CDR3 is TGCGCCAGCAGCATTTCAGGGCCCGATGAAGCTTTCTTT.